This T cell receptor beta chain was retrieved from a study of CD8+CD57+ T cells in acquired aplastic anemia. Study information: Each DNA sample taken from sorted CD4+ and CD8+ cells came to 3 to 4 ug on average.

Profiling that covered TCR beta VDJ and CDR3 relied on genomic DNA as its template. One entry per CDR3 protein, called by TCRdb with MiXCR from the reads. The sample contains approximately 200,000 distinct CDR3 sequences, roughly half of which appear only once. The CDR3 sequence is 15 residues long. In germline, CDR1 is SEHNR, CDR2 FQNEAQ (reference sequence). V lost 1 base and J 6 bases, leaving 10 bases between the germline ends. The sample taken for sequencing was sorted CD4+, CD8+, or CD8+CD57+ T cells (not recorded which) from PBMCs. The chain joins TRBV7-9 to TRBJ1-6; D is undetermined. The TCR was taken from a human donor in good health, serving as a control. The CDR3 region has the DNA TGTGCCAGCAGCTTAGGAGGAAAGACTAATTCACCCCTCCACTTT. Its translation is CASSLGGKTNSPLHF.